Below, 32 T cell receptor beta chains from the same sample are listed, as sequenced in a study of early T cells in non-severe SARS-CoV-2 infection. TCRdb processed the 5' RACE reads anew with MiXCR; each CDR3 protein has one entry. The sample records tens of thousands of distinct CDR3 sequences, approximately 8.7% being singletons. The source material was whole blood, sampled at baseline. The source of these receptors is an adult who was a healthcare worker with PCR-confirmed SARS-CoV-2 infection or an uninfected control (not recorded which).

The rearrangement joins TRBV4-2 to TRBJ1-5; D not certain. The germline CDR1 and CDR2 sequences are LGHNA and YNFKEQ. The CDR3 has 15 residues. Trimming cost V 0 bases and J 4 bases, with 10 bases left between them. The CDR3 DNA reads as TGTGCCAGCAGCCAAGACAGTGTAGGAAATCAGCCCCAGCATTTT. As protein: CASSQDSVGNQPQHF.

This clonotype has at least ten counts. The chain recombines TRBV7-8 with TRBJ2-3, with D perhaps being TRBD1 or TRBD2 (5 bases each). Germline loops: CDR1 SGHVS, CDR2 FQNEAQ. There are 15 residues in the CDR3. Trimming took 1 base from V and 0 from J, leaving 8 bases between them. CDR3 in amino acids: CASSLERGSTDTQYF. CDR3 DNA: TGTGCCAGCAGCTTAGAGAGGGGTAGCACAGATACGCAGTATTTT.

Only a few counts were recorded for this clonotype. This chain links TRBV27 with TRBJ2-7, with D tentatively TRBD1 or TRBD2 (5 bases each). The CDR3 runs 14 residues. The V end was cut by 5 bases, the J end by 5 bases, with 16 bases between. CDR1 and CDR2 from the germline V gene are MNHEY and SMNVEV (reference sequence). CDR3 sequence reads: CASSPRGPADEQYF. The CDR3 DNA follows: TGTGCCAGCAGTCCCCGGGGACCAGCGGACGAGCAGTACTTC.

This clonotype has a count of ten or more. The chain is built from TRBV6-1 and TRBJ2-5; perhaps TRBD2 as D (6 bases). Germline V gene lookup returns CDR1 MNHNS and CDR2 SASEGT. Trimming pared 4 bases from V and 2 bases from J, leaving 11 bases between. The CDR3 spans 14 residues. CDR3 DNA: TGTGCCAGCAGTGGCGGGGCACTACAAGAGACCCAGTACTTC. It encodes CASSGGALQETQYF.

This chain uses TRBV5-6 with TRBJ1-6; weak D call: TRBD1 (6 bases). CDR3 length: 14 residues. V was trimmed by 1 base and J by 10 bases, leaving 12 bases between them. The germline CDR1 and CDR2 sequences are SGHDT and YYEEEE. CDR3 residues: CASSLWQGSSPLHF. As DNA, the CDR3 is TGTGCCAGCAGCTTGTGGCAGGGGTCCTCACCCCTCCACTTT.

This clonotype was counted many times. The rearrangement uses TRBV18 and TRBJ2-5; D not certain. V gave up 6 bases and J gave up 2 bases, with 10 bases separating them. CDR1 is KGHSH, CDR2 LQKENI, per germline. The CDR3 covers 13 residues. CDR3 sequence: CASSRQFQETQYF. CDR3 DNA sequence: TGTGCCAGCTCTCGACAATTTCAAGAGACCCAGTACTTC. Complete variable domain (other parts from reference TRBV18 and TRBJ2-5): NAGVMQNPRHLVRRRGQEARLRCSPMKGHSHVYWYRQLPEEGLKFMVYLQKENIIDESGMPKERFSAEFPKEGPSILRIQQVVRGDSAAYFCASSRQFQETQYFGPGTRLLVL.

Written as DNA, the CDR3 is TGTGCCAGCAGCCTCCCCTTCGGCAGGGGGGTCGACAATGAGCAGTTCTTC. Protein sequence: CASSLPFGRGVDNEQFF. This chain uses TRBV11-2 with TRBJ2-1, with D possibly matching TRBD1 (7 bases). Germline V gene sequence: CDR1 SGHAT, CDR2 FQNNGV. This CDR3 is built from 17 residues. Trimming pared 5 bases from V and 5 bases from J, leaving 22 bases between.

This clonotype was detected ten times or more. The V and J genes are TRBV5-4 and TRBJ1-1; no firm D call. The ends were cut back, 3 bases at V and 0 bases at J, with 6 bases in the middle. There are 13 residues in the CDR3. Germline-derived CDR1 and CDR2 are SGHNT and YYREEE (reference sequence). The CDR3 region has the DNA TGTGCCAGCAGCTCGAGGGTGAACACTGAAGCTTTCTTT. This sequence encodes CASSSRVNTEAFF. Using reference TRBV5-4 and TRBJ1-1 for the parts outside the CDR3, the full variable domain is ETGVTQSPTHLIKTRGQQVTLRCSSQSGHNTVSWYQQALGQGPQFIFQYYREEENGRGNFPPRFSGLQFPNYSSELNVNALELDDSALYLCASSSRVNTEAFFGQGTRLTVV.

This clonotype showed up just once. An end of the junction differs from the germline gene, which may be a read error. V gene TRBV6-5 combines with J gene TRBJ1-1; D remains ambiguous. Germline lookup yields CDR1 MNHEY and CDR2 SVGAGI. The CDR3 consists of 15 residues. CDR3 loop: CACSSPSEGNTEAFF. The CDR3 DNA follows: TGTGCCTGCAGTTCTCCGTCCGAGGGAAACACTGAAGCTTTCTTT.

This clonotype has ten or more counts. The rearrangement uses TRBV6-2 or TRBV6-3 and TRBJ2-1, with D perhaps given as TRBD1 or TRBD2 (6 bases each). CDR1 is MNHEY and CDR2 is SVGEGT in the germline V gene. V lost 3 bases to trimming and J lost 6 bases, with 12 bases between them. The CDR3 extends over 14 amino acids. CDR3 amino acids: CASSYGPGANEQFF. The DNA for the CDR3 is TGTGCCAGCAGTTATGGACCGGGGGCCAATGAGCAGTTCTTC.

In this sample, this clonotype turned up many times. The gene calls are TRBV20-1 and TRBJ2-7, with TRBD2 identical over 12 bases. Trimming at V came to 4 bases and at J to 4 bases, leaving 8 bases not matched to a gene. The CDR3 covers 15 residues. The germline gives CDR1 DFQATT, CDR2 SNEGSKA (reference sequence). The CDR3 nucleotides are TGCAGTGCTACAAATGGACTAGCGGGGATGTACGAGCAGTACTTC. Protein product: CSATNGLAGMYEQYF.

The V call is TRBV4-1, the J call TRBJ2-7, with 7 bases aligning to TRBD1. Germline trimming cut 0 bases from V and 6 bases from J; bases unmatched to any gene: 8. The germline gives CDR1 MGHRA, CDR2 YSYEKL. This CDR3 has 15 residues. The CDR3 protein is CASSQDAGQAAEQYF. The CDR3 nucleotides are TGCGCCAGCAGCCAAGACGCTGGACAGGCGGCCGAGCAGTACTTC.

This clonotype came up a few times. This sequence joins TRBV24-1 and TRBJ2-7, with 7 bases matching TRBD2. Germline V CDR1 and CDR2: KGHDR, SFDVKD. CDR3 size: 15 residues. V was pared by 0 bases and J by 5 bases, with 6 bases of the junction left unmatched. The CDR3 DNA reads TGTGCCACCAGTGATTTGTTTCCGGGAGGCGACGAGCAGTACTTC. Protein product: CATSDLFPGGDEQYF.

This clonotype was observed at least ten times. V is TRBV4-1 and J is TRBJ1-6, with D perhaps TRBD1 (5 bases). The length of the CDR3 is 17 residues. The germline V gene encodes CDR1 MGHRA and CDR2 YSYEKL. V was cut by 1 base and J by 8 bases, with 18 bases left in between. The CDR3 region has the DNA TGCGCCAGCAGCCAAGCTGAGGTGGGACCGCCATATTCACCCCTCCACTTT. Its translation is CASSQAEVGPPYSPLHF.

At least ten counts were recorded for this clonotype. This chain uses TRBV20-1 with TRBJ2-3; 7 bases align to TRBD1. The CDR3 contains 19 residues. With V trimmed by 1 base and J by 3 bases, 19 bases remained unmatched. CDR1 and CDR2 (germline): DFQATT, SNEGSKA (reference sequence). The CDR3 DNA is TGCAGTGCTAGAGTAGCGTTACGGTTAGGGGGCGGAAGAACAGATACGCAGTATTTT. This encodes CSARVALRLGGGRTDTQYF.

The CDR3 protein is CASSLVPGLANQETQYF. The CDR3, as DNA: TGTGCCAGCAGCTTGGTTCCGGGACTAGCGAACCAAGAGACCCAGTACTTC. The chain has TRBV11-2 and TRBJ2-5; 10 nucleotides line up with TRBD2. The J segment lost 0 bases and the V segment lost 3 bases, leaving 7 bases of the junction unmatched. The CDR3 loop spans 17 amino acids. Germline V gene data show CDR1 as SGHAT and CDR2 as FQNNGV.

This clonotype was seen more than once but under ten times. The chain links TRBV11-3 to TRBJ2-2; tentative D call: TRBD1 (6 bases). Germline CDR1 reads SGHNT; CDR2 reads YENEEA. CDR3 length: 12 residues. Trimming removed 6 bases at V and 7 bases at J, with 9 bases between. CDR3 nucleotides: TGTGCCAGCAGACAGGGAAGCGGGGAGCTGTTTTTT. Translated: CASRQGSGELFF.

This clonotype came up many times. The chain has TRBV20-1 and TRBJ2-3; possibly TRBD2 for D (7 bases). The CDR3 runs to 15 residues. V was shortened by 6 bases and J by 4 bases, with 20 bases between the two germline ends. CDR1 and CDR2 from the germline V gene are DFQATT and SNEGSKA (reference sequence). CDR3 sequence: CSAEGRGGVADTQYF. The CDR3 nucleotides are TGCAGTGCAGAGGGGCGAGGGGGGGTGGCAGATACGCAGTATTTT.

This clonotype was observed a few times. The chain joins TRBV5-1 to TRBJ2-2; D perhaps matches TRBD1 (6 bases). The CDR3 has 16 residues. In germline, CDR1 is SGHRS, CDR2 YFSETQ. V lost 6 bases to trimming and J lost 4 bases, with 19 bases between them. The CDR3 spells CASMGQTGFSTGELFF. For the CDR3, the DNA is TGCGCCAGCATGGGACAAACCGGTTTTAGCACCGGGGAGCTGTTTTTT.

This clonotype was observed at least ten times. One end of the junction is discordant with germline, which a read error may explain. The chain couples TRBV18 to TRBJ1-2; 9 nucleotides match TRBD1. The V gene's germline CDR1 is KGHSH and CDR2 LQKENI. This CDR3 has 13 amino acids. The CDR3 sequence is CASSSSRDRASPF. CDR3 sequence (DNA): TGTGCCAGCTCATCGTCCCGGGACAGGGCCTCCCCCTTC.

This clonotype has more than one count but fewer than ten. The chain is built from TRBV7-2 and TRBJ1-6, with no clear D. With 5 bases removed from V and 9 bases from J, the gap between germline ends came to 20 bases. The germline V gene encodes CDR1 SGHTA and CDR2 FQGNSA. The CDR3 is 16 residues long. The CDR3 loop is CASSPWGTPFGSPLHF. DNA of the CDR3: TGTGCCAGCAGCCCTTGGGGTACCCCCTTCGGTTCACCCCTCCACTTT. Complete variable domain (other parts from reference TRBV7-2 and TRBJ1-6): GAGVSQSPSNKVTEKGKDVELRCDPISGHTALYWYRQSLGQGLEFLIYFQGNSAPDKSGLPSDRFSAERTGGSVSTLTIQRTQQEDSAVYLCASSPWGTPFGSPLHFGNGTRLTVT.

This sequence joins TRBV10-1 and TRBJ2-7, with 9 bases aligning to TRBD1. Germline CDR1 and CDR2: WNHNN and SYGVQD (reference sequence). The CDR3 totals 13 residues. The V and J ends lost 3 bases and 5 bases, in that order; junction bases with no gene match: 2. CDR3 in amino acids: CASSDTGGHEQYF. In nucleotides, the CDR3 is TGCGCCAGCAGTGACACAGGGGGCCACGAGCAGTACTTC.

This clonotype has only a few counts. The chain couples TRBV9 to TRBJ1-2; no reliable D call. The CDR3 consists of 14 residues. V gave up 6 bases and J gave up 2 bases, with 14 bases separating them. Germline assignment: CDR1 SGDLS and CDR2 YYNGEE. The CDR3: CASTVGRENYGYTF. CDR3 coding DNA: TGTGCCAGCACCGTGGGAAGGGAGAACTATGGCTACACCTTC.

The table lists this clonotype with a few counts. The V gene is TRBV29-1, the J gene TRBJ2-1, with a possible D match to TRBD1 (6 bases). Germline CDR1 SQVTM, CDR2 ANQGSEA. This CDR3 contains 14 residues. The ends were cut back, 7 bases at V and 3 bases at J, with 16 bases in the middle. CDR3 DNA: TGCAGCGGCTCGTGGTCAGGGGTCTACAATGAGCAGTTCTTC. Amino acid sequence: CSGSWSGVYNEQFF.

This clonotype was picked up many times. The chain is built from TRBV6-5 and TRBJ2-1; D remains unclear. In germline, CDR1 is MNHEY, CDR2 SVGAGI. The CDR3 has 14 amino acids. V shed 2 bases and J shed 2 bases, with 7 bases lying between them. The CDR3 DNA sequence: TGTGCCAGCAGTTACCGGATGACCTACAATGAGCAGTTCTTC. This codes for CASSYRMTYNEQFF.

The V gene is TRBV28, the J gene TRBJ1-5; 8 bases fit TRBD1. The CDR3 is 14 residues long. With 6 bases clipped from V and 6 bases from J, the junction kept 7 bases outside the gene matches. Germline CDR1 MDHEN, CDR2 SYDVKM. CDR3 loop: CASRSDRAGQPQHF. The CDR3 DNA sequence: TGTGCCAGCAGATCGGACAGGGCGGGTCAGCCCCAGCATTTT. The full variable domain, with the rest looked up from reference TRBV28 and TRBJ1-5, is DVKVTQSSRYLVKRTGEKVFLECVQDMDHENMFWYRQDPGLGLRLIYFSYDVKMKEKGDIPEGYSVSREKKERFSLILESASTNQTSMYLCASRSDRAGQPQHFGDGTRLSIL.

The J gene is TRBJ2-2, the V gene TRBV5-4; D gene unclear. The CDR3 spans 13 residues. CDR1 is SGHNT, CDR2 YYREEE, per germline (reference sequence). The V and J ends lost 0 bases and 4 bases respectively, with 4 bases between them. CDR3 DNA: TGTGCCAGCAGCTTGGGTGGCACCGGGGAGCTGTTTTTT. As protein: CASSLGGTGELFF.

The J gene is TRBJ2-7, the V gene TRBV7-8; tentative D call: TRBD1 (6 bases). The CDR3 loop spans 17 amino acids. The germline V gene encodes CDR1 SGHVS and CDR2 FQNEAQ. Trimming removed 1 base from V and 2 bases from J, with 18 bases in between. CDR3: CASSLGGPTGTPYEQYF. The CDR3 DNA reads TGTGCCAGCAGCTTAGGTGGCCCTACAGGGACACCCTACGAGCAGTACTTC.

This clonotype has only a few counts. The chain joins TRBV28 to TRBJ2-3; tentatively, D is TRBD1 or TRBD2 (5 bases each). The germline V gene encodes CDR1 MDHEN and CDR2 SYDVKM. The CDR3 spans 16 residues. Trimming removed 5 bases at V and 0 bases at J, with 15 bases between. The CDR3 DNA reads TGTGCCAGCAGTCCCCCATTTGGGGGTAGCACAGATACGCAGTATTTT. Its protein product is CASSPPFGGSTDTQYF.

This clonotype was observed a handful of times. The chain employs TRBV24-1 and TRBJ2-7; 8 nucleotides align to TRBD1. This CDR3 contains 15 residues. The V and J ends lost 2 bases and 2 bases, in that order; junction bases with no gene match: 4. The V gene's germline CDR1 is KGHDR and CDR2 SFDVKD. This CDR3 reads CATSDSGTGAYEQYF. The DNA of the CDR3 is TGTGCCACCAGTGATTCCGGGACAGGAGCCTACGAGCAGTACTTC.

Ten or more counts support this clonotype. The chain is built from TRBV2 and TRBJ2-5; D is perhaps TRBD2 (5 bases). In germline, CDR1 is SNHLY, CDR2 FYNNEI. Trimming pared 2 bases from V and 3 bases from J, leaving 13 bases between. The CDR3 sequence is 15 residues long. This CDR3 is CASSERRVTKETQYF. For the CDR3, the DNA is TGTGCCAGCAGTGAACGGCGGGTTACCAAAGAGACCCAGTACTTC.

The sample holds many counts of this clonotype. The chain uses TRBV5-6 and TRBJ1-2, with D possibly TRBD1 on 5 matching bases. Trimming left V 4 bases short and J 2 bases short, with 12 bases between. The CDR3 loop spans 14 amino acids. Germline-derived CDR1 and CDR2 are SGHDT and YYEEEE. CDR3 sequence reads: CASSRPDRNYGYTF. CDR3 bases: TGTGCCAGCAGCCGCCCTGACAGAAACTATGGCTACACCTTC. Drawing the rest from reference TRBV5-6 and TRBJ1-2, the complete variable domain is DAGVTQSPTHLIKTRGQQVTLRCSPKSGHDTVSWYQQALGQGPQFIFQYYEEEERQRGNFPDRFSGHQFPNYSSELNVNALLLGDSALYLCASSRPDRNYGYTFGSGTRLTVV.